The rows below give T cell receptor beta chains drawn from one sample of a study of T-cell reconstitution after alpha-beta-depleted transplantation in children. In TCRdb, the PCR reads were re-called with MiXCR into one record per CDR3 protein. The table lists about 610,000 distinct CDR3 sequences, 27% of them singletons. The sequenced sample was PBMCs, obtained before TCRalphabeta/CD19-depleted stem cell transplant. Receptors originate from a boy under two years old with Wiskott-Aldrich syndrome, due to receive a stem cell transplant. Both conserved end residues are part of each CDR3. Fields, in order: D gene, V gene, J gene, clone size, CDR3 DNA, CDR3 protein. The D gene is left open where the match is weak. Size is omitted from some rows. Given values are once, few, many or a class for expanded clones.

>NA|TRBV4-2|TRBJ2-3|NA
TGTGCCAGCAGCCAAGCGTCGGCGGATAGCACAGATACGCAGTATTTT
CASSQASADSTDTQYF
>NA|TRBV5-1|TRBJ2-5|once
TGCGCCAGCAGCTTTTTTGACACCACAGAAGAGACCCAGTACTTC
CASSFFDTTEETQYF
>TRBD2|TRBV5-1|TRBJ2-1|NA
TGCGCCAGCAGCACAGGACTAGCGGGAGAGTTCTTC
CASSTGLAGEFF
>NA|TRBV5-1|TRBJ1-1|NA
TGCGCCAGCAGCTTGCACAGGTCGGGCACTGAAGCTTTCTTT
CASSLHRSGTEAFF
>NA|TRBV5-1|TRBJ2-7|few
TGCGCCAGCAGCCCCAGTCCGGGACAAAGCATAGGCTTC
CASSPSPGQSIGF
>TRBD2|TRBV7-9|TRBJ2-3|few
TGTGTCTTTGGTCGGGAGGATACAGATACGCAGTATTTT
CVFGREDTDTQYF
>TRBD2|TRBV5-1|TRBJ2-4|few
TGCGCCAGCAGCTCATTAGCGGGAGAAGACATTCAGTACTTC
CASSSLAGEDIQYF
>NA|TRBV7-3|TRBJ2-1|NA
TGTGCCAGCAGCTTAGATGGAGGGGGGCTCAATGAGCAGTTCTTC
CASSLDGGGLNEQFF
>NA|TRBV18|TRBJ1-5|NA
TGTGCCAGCTCACCAAGGGGTAGCAATCAGCCCCAGCATTTT
CASSPRGSNQPQHF
>TRBD2|TRBV12-3/TRBV12-4|TRBJ2-3|NA
TGTGCCAGCAGTTTTATATCGACTAGCGGGAGATATAGCACAGATACGCAGTATTTT
CASSFISTSGRYSTDTQYF
>TRBD1|TRBV12-3/TRBV12-4|TRBJ1-1|few
TGTGCCAGCAGTCGGACAGGGAGGTCCCTCTTT
CASSRTGRSLF
>TRBD1|TRBV27|TRBJ2-7|NA
TGTGCCAGCAGTTGGGGCTACATTCCCGGGACAGGGGTTTCCTACGAGCAGTACTTC
CASSWGYIPGTGVSYEQYF
>TRBD1|TRBV10-3|TRBJ1-5|few
TGTGCCATCAGTGAGACGGACAGGAACAATCAGCCCCAGCATTTT
CAISETDRNNQPQHF
>NA|TRBV5-1|TRBJ1-1|NA
TGCGCCAGCAGCTTGGGACCTACGGGTCACACTGAAGCTTTCTTT
CASSLGPTGHTEAFF
>TRBD2|TRBV4-1|TRBJ2-1|NA
TGCGCCAGCACCCTGGGCGGACTAGCGGGAGTCCGTGAGCAGTTCTTC
CASTLGGLAGVREQFF
>TRBD1|TRBV6-5|TRBJ2-1|NA
TGTGCCAGCAGCCGACAGGGCAAGCAGTTCTTC
CASSRQGKQFF
>NA|TRBV5-1|TRBJ2-7|NA
TGCGCCAGCAGCCCCAACGCGGGGCGGGAACCCTACGAGCAGTACTTC
CASSPNAGREPYEQYF
>NA|TRBV19|TRBJ2-7|few
TGTGCCAGTAGTACCAGGGACCAGTACGAGCAGTACTTC
CASSTRDQYEQYF
>TRBD2|TRBV7-8|TRBJ2-4|NA
TGTGCCAGCAGCTTAGGTTTAGCGGGAGAGGGCAAAAACATTCAGTACTTC
CASSLGLAGEGKNIQYF
>TRBD2|TRBV5-1|TRBJ2-7|many
TGTGCCAGCAGCTTAGGCCTAGCGGGAGGCCCCTACGAGCAGTACTTC
CASSLGLAGGPYEQYF
>NA|TRBV7-9|TRBJ2-1|NA
TGTGCCAGCAGCTCCTTGGGGTTATCCCAGTTCTTC
CASSSLGLSQFF
>TRBD2|TRBV5-1|TRBJ2-2|NA
TGCGCCAGCAGCTTGGCGGGACTAGACGACCGGGAGCTGTTTTTT
CASSLAGLDDRELFF
>TRBD2|TRBV6-1|TRBJ2-1|NA
TGTGCCAGCAGTGGGGGGACTAGCGGGAGGTCGGGTGAGCAGTTCTTC
CASSGGTSGRSGEQFF
>NA|TRBV4-1|TRBJ2-7|few
TGCGCCAGCAGCCCGACAGGAAGCGAGCAGTACTTC
CASSPTGSEQYF
>NA|TRBV3-1|TRBJ2-1|NA
TGTGCCAGCAGCCAAGGTCATGAGCAGTTCTTC
CASSQGHEQFF
>NA|TRBV4-1|TRBJ2-1|few
TGCGCCAGCAGCATGGGGGGAAGCCGATTTCCCTCGGATGAGCAGTTCTTC
CASSMGGSRFPSDEQFF
>TRBD1|TRBV11-2|TRBJ2-7|NA
TGTGCCAGCAGCCTAGATCCGGCCAGGGGGTACGAGCAGTACTTC
CASSLDPARGYEQYF
>NA|TRBV20-1|TRBJ1-2|NA
TGCAGTGTCCGACATGGAAACTATGGCTACACCTTC
CSVRHGNYGYTF
>NA|TRBV20-1|TRBJ2-7|few
TGCAGTGCTAGAGATAGGGATCGGGTCTCCTACGAGCAGTACTTC
CSARDRDRVSYEQYF
>TRBD2|TRBV7-9|TRBJ2-5|NA
TGTGCCAGCAGCTTCACTAGCGACCAAGAGACCCAGTACTTC
CASSFTSDQETQYF
>NA|TRBV10-3|TRBJ1-1|few
TGTGCCATCAGTGAGTGGGGGCGTGAAGGGATGGGCACTGAAGCTTTCTTT
CAISEWGREGMGTEAFF
>NA|TRBV9|TRBJ1-1|NA
TGTGCCAGCAGCGTAGGAGGGATCGACACTGAAGCTTTCTTT
CASSVGGIDTEAFF
>TRBD1|TRBV5-1|TRBJ2-5|few
TGCGCCAGCAGCTTCTCGGGACAGGGGCCAGAGACCCAGTACTTC
CASSFSGQGPETQYF
>NA|TRBV20-1|TRBJ2-7|NA
TGCAGTGGTTTAACAGGAGGTTGGATTGGGGAGCAGTACTTC
CSGLTGGWIGEQYF
>NA|TRBV15|TRBJ2-5|once
TGTGCCACCAGCATAGGGGAGACCCAGTACTTC
CATSIGETQYF
>NA|TRBV5-5|TRBJ2-2|few
TGTGCCAGCAGCTTGCGGTGGGAGCTGTTTTTT
CASSLRWELFF
>TRBD2|TRBV20-1|TRBJ2-3|NA
TGCAGTGCTAGTGAGGCGGGAGGGTCCGGGGGTACGCAGTATTTT
CSASEAGGSGGTQYF
>TRBD1|TRBV28|TRBJ2-7|few
TGTGCCAGCAGTGTACTAGACACGACAGGGGGCAACGAGCAGTACTTC
CASSVLDTTGGNEQYF
>NA|TRBV7-9|TRBJ2-5|few
TGTGCCAGCAGCTCAAGGACAAACCAAGAGACCCAGTACTTC
CASSSRTNQETQYF
>TRBD2|TRBV9|TRBJ2-7|NA
TGTGCCAGCAGCGCCTCCGGGACTACCTACGAGCAGTACTTC
CASSASGTTYEQYF
>TRBD1|TRBV27|TRBJ2-3|NA
TGTGCCAGCAATCCTCAGGGGGGCACAGATACGCAGTATTTT
CASNPQGGTDTQYF
>NA|TRBV7-2|TRBJ1-1|few
TGTGCCAGCTTGGAGACAGTGAACACTGAAGCTTTCTTT
CASLETVNTEAFF
>NA|TRBV18|TRBJ2-3|few
TGTGCCAGCTCACCACTAGCAAGGGACACAGATACGCAGTATTTT
CASSPLARDTDTQYF
>NA|TRBV5-1|TRBJ2-1|few
TGCGCCAGCAGCTTGCTCGAAGGAAGTGAGCAGTTCTTC
CASSLLEGSEQFF
>NA|TRBV24-1|TRBJ2-1|few
TGTGCCACCAGTGATTTGCCCAGCTCCTACAATGAGCAGTTCTTC
CATSDLPSSYNEQFF
>NA|TRBV5-1|TRBJ1-1|NA
TGCGCCAGCAGCTTAGGGGGTAGAAGTGAAGCTTTCTTT
CASSLGGRSEAFF
>TRBD2|TRBV20-1|TRBJ2-7|few
TGCAGTGCTAGAGATGGGCTAGCGGGAGTACGGTCCTACGAGCAGTACTTC
CSARDGLAGVRSYEQYF
>NA|TRBV7-9|TRBJ2-7|few
TGTGCCAGCAGCTCGACTAGACTATACGAGCAGTACTTC
CASSSTRLYEQYF
>TRBD1|TRBV12-3/TRBV12-4|TRBJ2-5|NA
TGTGCCAGCAGTTCTCCCCGTCGACAGGGGATGGAGACCCAGTACTTC
CASSSPRRQGMETQYF
>NA|TRBV7-2|TRBJ2-3|few
TGTGCCAGCAGCCCTAGAGGGGGGACTAGCACAGATACGCAGTATTTT
CASSPRGGTSTDTQYF
>NA|TRBV12-3/TRBV12-4|TRBJ2-4|NA
TGTGCCAGCAGTTTGGGAAGAGAACTAGCCAAAAACATTCAGTACTTC
CASSLGRELAKNIQYF
>TRBD1|TRBV5-1|TRBJ2-3|NA
TGCGCCAGCAGCTGGACAGGGGACAACACAGATACGCAGTATTTT
CASSWTGDNTDTQYF
>NA|TRBV5-1|TRBJ2-3|NA
TGCGCCAGCAGATCAGGGCCTAGCACAGATACGCAGTATTTT
CASRSGPSTDTQYF